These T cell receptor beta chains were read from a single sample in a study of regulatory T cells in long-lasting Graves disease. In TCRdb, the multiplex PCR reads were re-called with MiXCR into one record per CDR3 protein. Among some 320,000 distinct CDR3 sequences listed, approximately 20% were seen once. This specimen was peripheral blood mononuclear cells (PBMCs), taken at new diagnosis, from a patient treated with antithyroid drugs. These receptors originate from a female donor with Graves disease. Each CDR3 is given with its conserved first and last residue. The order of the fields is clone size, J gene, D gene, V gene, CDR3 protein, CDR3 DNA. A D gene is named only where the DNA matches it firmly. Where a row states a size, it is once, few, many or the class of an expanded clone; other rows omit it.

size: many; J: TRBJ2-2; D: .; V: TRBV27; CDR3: CASSLRDHLNTGELFF; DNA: TGTGCCAGCAGTTTACGGGACCATTTGAACACCGGGGAGCTGTTTTTT
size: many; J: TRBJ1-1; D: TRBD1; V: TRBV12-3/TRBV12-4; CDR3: CASSLVQGGEAFF; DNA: TGTGCCAGCAGTTTAGTACAGGGGGGTGAAGCTTTCTTT
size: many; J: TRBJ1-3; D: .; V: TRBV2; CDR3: CASSEVVSGSTIYF; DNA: TGTGCCAGCAGTGAAGTCGTATCTGGAAGCACCATATATTTT
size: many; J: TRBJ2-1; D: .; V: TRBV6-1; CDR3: CASRGPGTDEQFF; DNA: TGTGCCAGCAGGGGGCCGGGTACAGATGAGCAGTTCTTC
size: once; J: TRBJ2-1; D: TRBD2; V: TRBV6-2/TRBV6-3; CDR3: CASSYALAGGPINEQFF; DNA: TGTGCCAGCAGTTACGCGCTAGCGGGAGGGCCAATCAATGAGCAGTTCTTC
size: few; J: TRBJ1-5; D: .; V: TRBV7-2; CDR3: CASSLATGVQPQHF; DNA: TGTGCCAGCAGCTTAGCGACCGGGGTTCAGCCCCAGCATTTT
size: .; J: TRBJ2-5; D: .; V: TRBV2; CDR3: CASSVRASWEETQYF; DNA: TGTGCCAGCAGTGTCCGGGCCTCCTGGGAAGAGACCCAGTACTTC
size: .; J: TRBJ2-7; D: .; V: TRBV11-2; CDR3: CASSAGTGVAGGYEQYF; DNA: TGTGCCAGCAGCGCCGGGACAGGGGTCGCGGGAGGGTACGAGCAGTACTTC
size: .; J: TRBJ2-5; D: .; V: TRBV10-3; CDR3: CAISNRGGEETQYF; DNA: TGTGCCATCAGCAACAGGGGAGGAGAGGAGACCCAGTACTTC
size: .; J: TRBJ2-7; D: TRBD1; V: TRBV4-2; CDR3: CASSQGGRTGAYEQYF; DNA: TGTGCCAGCAGCCAAGGAGGACGGACAGGGGCCTACGAGCAGTACTTC
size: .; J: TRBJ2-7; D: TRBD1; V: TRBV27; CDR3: CASSWTGGLYEQYF; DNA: TGTGCCAGCAGTTGGACAGGGGGCCTCTACGAGCAGTACTTC
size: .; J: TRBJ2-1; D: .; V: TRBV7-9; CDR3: CASSLGGGPVARNEQFF; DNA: TGTGCCAGCAGCTTAGGGGGGGGGCCCGTCGCGAGGAATGAGCAGTTCTTC
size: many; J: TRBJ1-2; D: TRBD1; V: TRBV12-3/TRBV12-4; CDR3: CASSSRDRTGYTF; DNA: TGTGCCAGCAGTTCCCGGGACAGGACCGGCTACACCTTC
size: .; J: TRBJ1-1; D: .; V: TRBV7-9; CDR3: CANSSPGRENWAFF; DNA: TGTGCCAACAGCTCCCCAGGGCGGGAGAATTGGGCTTTCTTT
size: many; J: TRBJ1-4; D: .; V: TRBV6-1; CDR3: CASSDGQSHEKLFF; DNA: TGTGCCAGCAGTGACGGTCAGTCCCATGAAAAACTGTTTTTT
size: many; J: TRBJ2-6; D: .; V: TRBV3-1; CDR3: CASSQGGANVLTF; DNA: TGTGCCAGCAGCCAAGGTGGGGCCAACGTCCTGACTTTC
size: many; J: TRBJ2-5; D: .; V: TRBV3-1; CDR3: CASSQESARQSTQYF; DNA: TGTGCCAGCAGCCAAGAGTCGGCCCGGCAATCGACCCAGTACTTC
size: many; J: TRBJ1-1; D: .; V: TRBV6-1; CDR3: CASSERSPNTEAFF; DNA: TGTGCCAGCAGTGAAAGGTCACCGAACACTGAAGCTTTCTTT
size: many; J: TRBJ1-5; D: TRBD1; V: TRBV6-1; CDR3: CASSDPGTGLLQQPQHF; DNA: TGTGCCAGCAGCGATCCCGGGACAGGTCTACTTCAACAGCCCCAGCATTTT
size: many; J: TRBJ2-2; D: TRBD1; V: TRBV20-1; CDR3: CSAGTGRRATGELFF; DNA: TGCAGTGCTGGGACAGGGCGCCGCGCGACCGGGGAGCTGTTTTTT
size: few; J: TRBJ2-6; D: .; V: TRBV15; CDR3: CATSTGTAGANVLTF; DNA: TGTGCCACCAGCACTGGGACGGCCGGGGCCAACGTCCTGACTTTC
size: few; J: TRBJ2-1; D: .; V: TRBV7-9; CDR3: CASSPRGSTFYNEQFF; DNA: TGTGCCAGCAGCCCCCGGGGCTCGACCTTTTACAATGAGCAGTTCTTC
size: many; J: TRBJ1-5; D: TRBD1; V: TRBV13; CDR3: CASSPGGTDPDQPQHF; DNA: TGTGCCAGCAGCCCAGGTGGGACAGACCCTGATCAGCCCCAGCATTTT
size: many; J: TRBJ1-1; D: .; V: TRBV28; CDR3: CASTGIGYTEAFF; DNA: TGTGCCAGTACAGGGATCGGCTACACTGAAGCTTTCTTT
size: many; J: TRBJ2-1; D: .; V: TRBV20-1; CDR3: CSAREGGDNEQFF; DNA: TGCAGTGCTAGAGAAGGGGGAGACAATGAGCAGTTCTTC
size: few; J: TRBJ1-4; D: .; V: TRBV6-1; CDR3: CASTPVGGNEKLFF; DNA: TGTGCCAGCACCCCCGTGGGGGGAAATGAAAAACTGTTTTTT
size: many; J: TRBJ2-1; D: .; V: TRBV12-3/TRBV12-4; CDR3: CASSFDLVGTFSSF; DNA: TGTGCCAGCAGTTTTGATCTGGTGGGTACGTTTAGTTCCTTC
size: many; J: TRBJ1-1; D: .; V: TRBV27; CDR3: CASSLSRGTEAFF; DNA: TGTGCCAGCAGTTTATCGAGGGGCACTGAAGCTTTCTTT
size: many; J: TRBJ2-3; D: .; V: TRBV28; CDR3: CASSLMGGPSTDTQYF; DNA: TGTGCCAGCAGTTTGATGGGGGGCCCCAGCACAGATACGCAGTATTTT
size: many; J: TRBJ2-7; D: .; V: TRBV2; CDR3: CAIRTRETYEQYF; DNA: TGTGCCATCCGGACCCGTGAAACCTACGAGCAGTACTTC
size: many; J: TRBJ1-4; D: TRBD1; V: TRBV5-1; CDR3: CASSHTGGKVEKLFF; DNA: TGCGCCAGCAGCCACACAGGGGGCAAGGTTGAAAAACTGTTTTTT
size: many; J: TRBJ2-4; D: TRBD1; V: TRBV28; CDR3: CASDGTGRGKNIQYF; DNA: TGTGCCAGCGATGGGACAGGGAGGGGCAAAAACATTCAGTACTTC
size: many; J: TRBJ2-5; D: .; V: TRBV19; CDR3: CASSIGAVEETQYF; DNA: TGTGCCAGTAGTATAGGGGCAGTGGAAGAGACCCAGTACTTC
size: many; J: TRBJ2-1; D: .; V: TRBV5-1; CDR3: CASSLGSGADNEQFF; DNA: TGCGCCAGCAGCTTGGGAAGTGGGGCCGACAATGAGCAGTTCTTC
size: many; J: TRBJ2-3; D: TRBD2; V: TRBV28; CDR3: CASSFSWGLATDTQYF; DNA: TGTGCCAGCAGTTTCTCTTGGGGACTAGCGACAGATACGCAGTATTTT
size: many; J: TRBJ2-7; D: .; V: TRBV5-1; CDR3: CASSFGALTYEQYF; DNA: TGCGCCAGCAGCTTCGGCGCCTTAACCTACGAGCAGTACTTC
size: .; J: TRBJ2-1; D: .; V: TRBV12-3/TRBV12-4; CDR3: CASLADQLGPYNEQFF; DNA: TGTGCCAGCCTCGCAGACCAGCTCGGGCCCTACAATGAGCAGTTCTTC
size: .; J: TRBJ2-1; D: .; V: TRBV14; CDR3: CASSQEGERRTRPNNEQFF; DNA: TGTGCCAGCAGCCAAGAGGGGGAGCGGAGGACAAGACCGAACAATGAGCAGTTCTTC
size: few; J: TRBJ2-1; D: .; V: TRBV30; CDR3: CAWSVSRSDFYNEQFF; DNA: TGTGCCTGGAGTGTATCCAGAAGCGATTTCTACAATGAGCAGTTCTTC
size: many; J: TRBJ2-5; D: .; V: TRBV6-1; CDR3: CASSRLVEETQYF; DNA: TGTGCCAGCAGTCGACTAGTAGAAGAGACCCAGTACTTC
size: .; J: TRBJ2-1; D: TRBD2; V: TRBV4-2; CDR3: CASSQEPLAGGFNEQFF; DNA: TGTGCCAGCAGCCAAGAACCGCTAGCGGGGGGGTTCAATGAGCAGTTCTTC
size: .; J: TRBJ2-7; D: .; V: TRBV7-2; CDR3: CASSLQTGVFDEQYF; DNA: TGTGCCAGCAGCTTACAGACGGGAGTGTTCGACGAGCAGTACTTC
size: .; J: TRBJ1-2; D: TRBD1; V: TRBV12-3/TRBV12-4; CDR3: CASSSGQGWGGYTF; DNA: TGTGCCAGCAGCTCGGGACAGGGGTGGGGTGGCTACACCTTC
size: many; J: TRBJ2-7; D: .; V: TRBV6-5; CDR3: CASSYGDRSYEQYF; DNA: TGTGCCAGCAGTTACGGCGACAGGTCTTACGAGCAGTACTTC
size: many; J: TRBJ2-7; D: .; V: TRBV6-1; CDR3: CASRDTLSSYEQYF; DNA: TGTGCCAGCAGGGACACCCTGAGCTCCTACGAGCAGTACTTC
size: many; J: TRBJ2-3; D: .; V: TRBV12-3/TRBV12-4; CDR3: CASSSQGWHTDTQYF; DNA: TGTGCCAGCAGTTCCCAGGGTTGGCACACAGATACGCAGTATTTT
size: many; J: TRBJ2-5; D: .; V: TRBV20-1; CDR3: CSARGGLGQETQYF; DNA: TGCAGTGCTAGAGGTGGTCTGGGACAAGAGACCCAGTACTTC
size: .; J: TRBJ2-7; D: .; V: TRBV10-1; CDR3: CASSRTPNGDEQYF; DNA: TGCGCCAGCAGTAGAACTCCAAACGGGGACGAGCAGTACTTC
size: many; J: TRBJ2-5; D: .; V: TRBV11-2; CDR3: CASSLSEETQYF; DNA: TGTGCCAGCAGCTTATCCGAAGAGACCCAGTACTTC
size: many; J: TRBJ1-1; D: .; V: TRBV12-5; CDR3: CASGPSLNTEAFF; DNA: TGTGCTAGTGGTCCGAGCCTGAACACTGAAGCTTTCTTT
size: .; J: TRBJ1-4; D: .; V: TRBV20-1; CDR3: CSASAGPEKLFF; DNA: TGCAGTGCTTCCGCCGGACCTGAAAAACTGTTTTTT
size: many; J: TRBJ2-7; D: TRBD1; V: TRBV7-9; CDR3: CASSRVGQGYEQYF; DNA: TGTGCCAGCAGCCGAGTAGGACAGGGGTACGAGCAGTACTTC
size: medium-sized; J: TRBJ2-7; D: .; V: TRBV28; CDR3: CASSSQPRGEQYF; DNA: TGTGCCAGCAGTTCCCAACCCCGCGGGGAGCAGTACTTC
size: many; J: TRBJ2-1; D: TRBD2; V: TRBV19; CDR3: CASSIGTSGEDEQFF; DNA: TGTGCCAGTAGTATTGGGACTAGCGGGGAGGATGAGCAGTTCTTC
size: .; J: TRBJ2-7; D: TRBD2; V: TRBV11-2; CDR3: CASSLAPGLALGEQYF; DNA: TGTGCCAGCAGCTTAGCCCCGGGACTAGCGCTCGGGGAGCAGTACTTC